These 22 T cell receptor beta chains were all obtained from the same sample, sequenced in a study of T-cell memory formation after mild COVID-19. In TCRdb, the 5' RACE reads were re-called with MiXCR into one record per CDR3 protein. The repertoire consists of about half a million distinct CDR3 sequences, with roughly 18% occurring once and the leading ten covering over 9%. The sample taken for sequencing was PBMCs or a T cell subset sorted from them (not recorded which). These receptors were collected from an adult woman who had mild COVID-19 (a few samples of this study predate the infection). Cell type and time point are not known.

The chain links TRBV12-3 or TRBV12-4 to TRBJ2-7, with D perhaps matching TRBD1 (6 bases). The V and J ends lost 6 bases and 2 bases respectively, with 14 bases between them. The CDR3 has 14 residues. The CDR3 region has the DNA TGTGCCAGCAGCCAAGGACAGTCGGCCTACGAGCAGTACTTC. Translation: CASSQGQSAYEQYF.

This clonotype has only a few counts. The chain employs TRBV7-3 and TRBJ2-2, with TRBD2 identical over 7 bases. V lost 0 bases, J lost 1 base, and 2 bases stayed unmatched. The germline gives CDR1 SGHTA, CDR2 FQGTGA. The CDR3 sequence is 16 residues long. CDR3 region: CASSLTGGMNTGELFF. Written as DNA, the CDR3 is TGTGCCAGCAGCTTAACGGGGGGGATGAACACCGGGGAGCTGTTTTTT.

The CDR3 DNA is TGTGCCAGCAGAAGGGACCCTTCCTACGAGCAGTACTTC. Translated: CASRRDPSYEQYF. The V gene is TRBV2, the J gene TRBJ2-7; D assignment may be TRBD1 or TRBD2 (5 bases each). This CDR3 region has 13 residues. With 6 bases removed from V and 1 base from J, the gap between germline ends came to 10 bases. CDR1 and CDR2 from the germline V gene are SNHLY and FYNNEI.

This clonotype was recorded at least ten times. CDR3 loop: CASSPGNNQPQHF. The CDR3 DNA sequence: TGTGCCAGCTCACCAGGGAACAATCAGCCCCAGCATTTT. The chain carries TRBV18 and TRBJ1-5; D remains ambiguous. This CDR3 contains 13 residues. Trimming shortened V by 2 bases and J by 3 bases, and 5 bases separated the two germline ends. Looked up from germline, CDR1 is KGHSH and CDR2 is LQKENI.

This clonotype came up a few times. The V call is TRBV7-2, the J call TRBJ2-7; D is possibly TRBD1 (5 bases). This CDR3 has 12 amino acids. V lost 4 bases to trimming and J lost 5 bases, with 9 bases between them. Looked up from germline, CDR1 is SGHTA and CDR2 is FQGNSA. The CDR3, as DNA: TGTGCCAGCAGCTCTCAGGGTCACGAGCAGTACTTC. It is translated as CASSSQGHEQYF.

The rearrangement uses TRBV5-6 and TRBJ1-2; possibly TRBD1 for D (5 bases). From germline, CDR1 is SGHDT and CDR2 YYEEEE. With 0 bases removed from V and 5 bases from J, the gap between germline ends came to 17 bases. This CDR3 spans 16 amino acids. This chain's CDR3 is CASSLALQEGIYGYTF. The CDR3 nucleotides read TGTGCCAGCAGCTTGGCCTTACAGGAAGGAATTTATGGCTACACCTTC.

The genes are TRBV24-1 and TRBJ1-2; perhaps TRBD1 as D (5 bases). Trimming cost V 11 bases and J 7 bases, with 13 bases left between them. CDR1 and CDR2 (germline): KGHDR, SFDVKD. This CDR3 is 11 amino acids long. The CDR3 region has the DNA TGTGCCATCGGAAGGGGTTCTGGCTACACCTTC. Translating gives CAIGRGSGYTF.

This clonotype was observed many times. The chain has TRBV5-1 and TRBJ2-7, with 9 positions matching TRBD1. Germline V gene data show CDR1 as SGHRS and CDR2 as YFSETQ. This CDR3 comprises 14 residues. The junction had 2 bases not matched to a gene; V was cut back by 0 bases and J by 4 bases. CDR3 protein: CASSLETGGYEQYF. The CDR3 DNA sequence: TGCGCCAGCAGCTTGGAGACAGGGGGATACGAGCAGTACTTC.

This clonotype was seen only a few times. The V and J genes are TRBV4-1 and TRBJ1-1, with D hard to call. Germline V CDR1 and CDR2: MGHRA, YSYEKL. The CDR3 sequence is 17 residues long. Trimming removed 1 base at V and 0 bases at J, with 15 bases between. The CDR3: CASSQGRERTLNTEAFF. CDR3 sequence (DNA): TGCGCCAGCAGCCAAGGGAGGGAGAGGACTCTGAACACTGAAGCTTTCTTT.

DNA of the CDR3: TGTGCCAGCAGCTTAGTAGAACGAGTTTGGACAGGTGGCTACACCTTC. Its protein product is CASSLVERVWTGGYTF. V gene TRBV11-2 combines with J gene TRBJ1-2; 7 nucleotides agree with TRBD1. The length of the CDR3 is 16 residues. V shed 1 base, J shed 7 bases, and the junction held 12 bases outside the gene matches. Looked up from germline, CDR1 is SGHAT and CDR2 is FQNNGV.

This clonotype was seen more than once but under ten times. The rearrangement joins TRBV6-5 to TRBJ2-1; D gene unclear. Trimming stripped 6 bases from V and 10 bases from J, with 22 bases between. This CDR3 is built from 15 residues. CDR1 and CDR2 (germline): MNHEY, SVGAGI. CDR3 loop: CASRLKGAHLGEQFF. CDR3 in DNA: TGTGCCAGCAGACTTAAGGGCGCTCACCTTGGGGAGCAGTTCTTC.

In its sample, this clonotype was seen a few times. This CDR3 reads CASSQDWRGSYNEQFF. In DNA, the CDR3 is TGCGCCAGCAGCCAAGATTGGCGAGGGTCCTACAATGAGCAGTTCTTC. This chain connects TRBV4-1 to TRBJ2-1, with D possibly matching TRBD2 (5 bases). Between the trimmed V and J ends, which lost 0 bases and 1 base, there was a span of 10 bases. The CDR3 totals 16 residues. The germline gives CDR1 MGHRA, CDR2 YSYEKL.

The J gene is TRBJ2-7, the V gene TRBV4-3; D remains ambiguous. Between the trimmed V and J ends, which lost 0 bases and 2 bases, there was a span of 11 bases. Germline CDR1 is LGHNA and CDR2 is YSLEER. The CDR3 has 15 residues. The CDR3 spells CASSQERSRTYEQYF. CDR3 DNA: TGCGCCAGCAGCCAAGAGCGATCCCGTACCTACGAGCAGTACTTC.

In this sample, this clonotype turned up a few times. CDR3 in amino acids: CASSLMGKNTQYF. The CDR3 nucleotides are TGTGCCAGCAGTTTAATGGGGAAGAATACGCAGTATTTT. This sequence joins TRBV12-3 or TRBV12-4 and TRBJ2-3; no firm D call. The V and J ends lost 2 bases and 7 bases respectively, with 10 bases between them. The CDR3 loop spans 13 amino acids.

This clonotype was observed a few times. CDR3 region: CASSLRTGNSYEQYF. CDR3 nucleotides: TGCGCCAGCAGCCTACGGACAGGGAACTCCTACGAGCAGTACTTC. This chain joins TRBV4-1 and TRBJ2-7; the match to TRBD1 covers 8 bases. Trimming removed 4 bases from V and 0 bases from J; junction bases left unmatched: 5. Germline lookup yields CDR1 MGHRA and CDR2 YSYEKL. This CDR3 has 15 amino acids.

This clonotype was counted once. V gene TRBV7-2 combines with J gene TRBJ1-1; 8 bases match TRBD1. The CDR3 consists of 18 residues. Germline CDR1 is SGHTA and CDR2 is FQGNSA. Germline trimming cut 1 base from V and 1 base from J; bases unmatched to any gene: 11. The CDR3: CASSLEAHHRGGNTEAFF. CDR3 DNA: TGTGCCAGCAGCTTAGAAGCCCACCACAGGGGGGGGAACACTGAAGCTTTCTTT.

The chain is built from TRBV24-1 and TRBJ2-5; tentatively, D is TRBD2 (5 bases). This CDR3 comprises 13 residues. Trimming took off 9 bases at V and 0 bases at J, with 10 bases between the two ends. Germline loops: CDR1 KGHDR, CDR2 SFDVKD. The CDR3 coding sequence is TGTGCCACCTCCGAGGGCAACCAAGAGACCCAGTACTTC. Its translation is CATSEGNQETQYF.

This chain uses TRBV29-1 with TRBJ2-1; the match to TRBD2 covers 11 bases. Trimming removed 5 bases from V and 8 bases from J; junction bases left unmatched: 17. The CDR3 runs to 17 residues. From germline, CDR1 is SQVTM and CDR2 ANQGSEA. Here the CDR3 DNA reads TGCAGCGTTCACCCAGGACTAGCGGGCTTCGATGGTGATGAGCAGTTCTTC. This gives the protein CSVHPGLAGFDGDEQFF.

This clonotype was seen only a few times. This sequence joins TRBV20-1 and TRBJ1-1, with 12 bases matching TRBD1. Trimming cost V 6 bases and J 1 base; bases outside gene matches: 15. Germline values: CDR1 DFQATT, CDR2 SNEGSKA (reference sequence). This CDR3 comprises 18 residues. CDR3 DNA: TGCAGTGCCACACCAAAGGGACAGGGGGCATTAGGGAACACTGAAGCTTTCTTT. Residues: CSATPKGQGALGNTEAFF.

The chain combines TRBV5-8 with TRBJ1-4; D is possibly TRBD1 (5 bases). In germline, CDR1 is SGHTS, CDR2 YDEGEE. Trimming removed 0 bases from V and 10 bases from J, with 10 bases in between. This CDR3 region has 13 residues. The CDR3 protein is CASSLEGRGKLFF. The CDR3 DNA follows: TGTGCCAGCAGCTTGGAGGGGAGGGGAAAACTGTTTTTT.

The chain couples TRBV7-3 to TRBJ2-2; TRBD1 is a possible D gene (6 bases). With 5 bases removed from V and 6 bases from J, the gap between germline ends came to 16 bases. Germline-derived CDR1 and CDR2 are SGHTA and FQGTGA. The CDR3 is 15 residues long. As DNA, the CDR3 is TGTGCCAGCAGCCTCCCCGGGACATATCCCGGGGAGCTGTTTTTT. It translates to CASSLPGTYPGELFF.

In nucleotides, the CDR3 is TGTGCCATCTCCGGGACAGCAAACTCACAATATGGCTACACCTTC. Amino acids: CAISGTANSQYGYTF. The chain combines TRBV10-3 with TRBJ1-2; 7 bases line up with TRBD1. The CDR3 is 15 amino acids. Germline CDR1 and CDR2: ENHRY and SYGVKD. J was trimmed by 5 bases and V by 8 bases; bases with no gene match: 14.